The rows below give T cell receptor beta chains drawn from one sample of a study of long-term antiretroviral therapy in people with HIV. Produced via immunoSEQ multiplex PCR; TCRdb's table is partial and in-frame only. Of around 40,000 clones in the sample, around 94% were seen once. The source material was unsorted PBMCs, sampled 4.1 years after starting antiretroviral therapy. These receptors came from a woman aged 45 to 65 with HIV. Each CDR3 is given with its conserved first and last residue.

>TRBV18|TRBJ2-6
CASSPYSTDPPGANVLTF
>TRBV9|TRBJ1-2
CASSTDRGNYGYTF
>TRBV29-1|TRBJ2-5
CSVEGGRATVRETQYF
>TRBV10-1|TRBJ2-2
CASRFATDTGELFF
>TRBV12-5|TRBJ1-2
CASGPLGQLYGYTF
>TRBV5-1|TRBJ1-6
CASSSDLNSPLHF
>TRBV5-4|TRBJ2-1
CASSFDSGGAGNEQFF
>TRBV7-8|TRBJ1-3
CASSRGGSGNTIYF
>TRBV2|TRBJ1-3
CASSKTGQGAAGNTIYF
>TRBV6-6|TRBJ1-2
CASSYLGGGGYGYTF
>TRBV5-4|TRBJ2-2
CASSSGLPIGELFF
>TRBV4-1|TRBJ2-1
CASSLTSGGAVEQFF
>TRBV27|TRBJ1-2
CASSLSTNYGYTF
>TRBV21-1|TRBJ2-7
CASSKGDRPWDEQYF
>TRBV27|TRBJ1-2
CASSGSNYGYTF
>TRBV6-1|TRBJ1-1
CASPFNTEAFF
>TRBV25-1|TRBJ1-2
CASSSTGRNYGYTF